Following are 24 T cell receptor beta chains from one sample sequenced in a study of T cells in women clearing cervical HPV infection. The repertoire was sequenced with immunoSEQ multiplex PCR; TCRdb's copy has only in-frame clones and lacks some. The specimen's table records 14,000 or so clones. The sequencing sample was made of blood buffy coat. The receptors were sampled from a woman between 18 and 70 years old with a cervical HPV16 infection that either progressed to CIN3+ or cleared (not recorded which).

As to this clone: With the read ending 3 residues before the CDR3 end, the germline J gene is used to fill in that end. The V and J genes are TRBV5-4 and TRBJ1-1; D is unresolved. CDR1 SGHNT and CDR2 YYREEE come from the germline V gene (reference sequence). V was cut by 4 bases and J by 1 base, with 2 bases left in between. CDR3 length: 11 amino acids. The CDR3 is CASSRNTEAFF. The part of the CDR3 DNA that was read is TGTGCCAGCAGCCGGAACACTGAA.

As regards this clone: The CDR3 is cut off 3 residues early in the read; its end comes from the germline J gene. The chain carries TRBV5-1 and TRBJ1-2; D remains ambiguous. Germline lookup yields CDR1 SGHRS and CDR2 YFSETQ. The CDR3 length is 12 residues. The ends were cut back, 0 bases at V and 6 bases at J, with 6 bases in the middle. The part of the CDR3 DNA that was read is TGCGCCAGCAGCTTGGTGTCGGATGGC. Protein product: CASSLVSDG. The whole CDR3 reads CASSLVSDGYTF.

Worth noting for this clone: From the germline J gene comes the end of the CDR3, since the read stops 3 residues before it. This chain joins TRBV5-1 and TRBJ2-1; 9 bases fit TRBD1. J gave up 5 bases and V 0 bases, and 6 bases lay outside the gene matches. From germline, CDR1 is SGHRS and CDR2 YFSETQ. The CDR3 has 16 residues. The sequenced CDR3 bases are TGCGCCAGCAGCTTGGCCCCCGGGACAGGGAACAATGAG. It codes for CASSLAPGTGNNE. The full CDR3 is CASSLAPGTGNNEQFF.

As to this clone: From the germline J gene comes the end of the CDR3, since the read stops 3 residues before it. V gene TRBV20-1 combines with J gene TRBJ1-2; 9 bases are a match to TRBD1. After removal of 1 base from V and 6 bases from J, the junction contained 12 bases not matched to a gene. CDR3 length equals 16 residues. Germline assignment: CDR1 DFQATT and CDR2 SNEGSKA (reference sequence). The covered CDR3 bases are TGCAGTGCTAGAGTTACCCCGGGACAGGGATATGATGGC. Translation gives CSARVTPGQGYDG. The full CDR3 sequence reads CSARVTPGQGYDGYTF.

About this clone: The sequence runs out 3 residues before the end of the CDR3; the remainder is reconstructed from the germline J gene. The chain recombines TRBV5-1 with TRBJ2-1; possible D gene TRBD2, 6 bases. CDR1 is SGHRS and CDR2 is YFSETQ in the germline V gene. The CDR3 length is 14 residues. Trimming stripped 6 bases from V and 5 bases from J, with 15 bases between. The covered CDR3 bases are TGCGCCAGCACTCCTGGGCTAGCGAACAATGAG. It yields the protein CASTPGLANNE. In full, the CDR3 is CASTPGLANNEQFF.

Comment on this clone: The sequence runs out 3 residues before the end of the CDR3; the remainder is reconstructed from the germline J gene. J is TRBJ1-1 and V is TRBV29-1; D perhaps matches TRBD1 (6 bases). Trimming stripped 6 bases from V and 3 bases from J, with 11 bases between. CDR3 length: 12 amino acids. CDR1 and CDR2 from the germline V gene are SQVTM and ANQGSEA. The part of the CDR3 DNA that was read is TGCAGCGTAGCCAGGGGACACACTGAA. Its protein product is CSVARGHTE. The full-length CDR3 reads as CSVARGHTEAFF.

The DNA read from the CDR3 is TGTGCCAGCAGTGAGTATGATAGCAATCAGCCG. Protein sequence: CASSEYDSNQP. The entire CDR3 protein is CASSEYDSNQPQYF. V gene TRBV6-1 combines with J gene TRBJ2-3; D ambiguous. The read terminates 3 residues ahead of where the CDR3 ends, so the germline J gene completes it. Per the germline V gene, CDR1 is MNHNS and CDR2 is SASEGT. The CDR3 contains 14 residues.

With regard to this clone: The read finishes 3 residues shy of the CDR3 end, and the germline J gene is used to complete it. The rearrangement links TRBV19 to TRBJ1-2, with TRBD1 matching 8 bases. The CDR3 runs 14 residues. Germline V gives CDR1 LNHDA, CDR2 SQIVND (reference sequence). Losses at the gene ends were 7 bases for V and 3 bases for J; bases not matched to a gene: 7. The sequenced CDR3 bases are TGTGCCAGTAACGCAGGGGGCTGGGACTATGGC. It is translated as CASNAGGWDYG. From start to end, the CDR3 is CASNAGGWDYGYTF.

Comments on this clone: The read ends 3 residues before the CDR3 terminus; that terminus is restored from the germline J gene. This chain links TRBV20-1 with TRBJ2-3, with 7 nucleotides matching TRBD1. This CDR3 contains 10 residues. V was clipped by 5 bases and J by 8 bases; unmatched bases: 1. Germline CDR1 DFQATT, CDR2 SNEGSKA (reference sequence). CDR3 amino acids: CSADRATQYF. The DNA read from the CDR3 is TGCAGTGCTGACAGGGCTACG.

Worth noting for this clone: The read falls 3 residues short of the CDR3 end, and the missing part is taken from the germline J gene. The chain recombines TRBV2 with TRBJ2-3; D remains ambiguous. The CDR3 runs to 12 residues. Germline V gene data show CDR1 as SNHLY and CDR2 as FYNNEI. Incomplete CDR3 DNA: TGTGCCAGCAGTGTCGACAACGAGACG. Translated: CASSVDNET. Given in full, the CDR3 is CASSVDNETQYF.

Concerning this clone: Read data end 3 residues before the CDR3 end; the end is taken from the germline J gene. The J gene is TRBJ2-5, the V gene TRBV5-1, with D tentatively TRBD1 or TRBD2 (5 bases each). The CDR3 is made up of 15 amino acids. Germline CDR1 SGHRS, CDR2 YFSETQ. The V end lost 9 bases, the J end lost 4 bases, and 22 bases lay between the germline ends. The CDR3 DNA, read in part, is TGCGCCACCGCCCCCGAGGGGAGAGTCGGAGAGACC. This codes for CATAPEGRVGET. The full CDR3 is CATAPEGRVGETQYF. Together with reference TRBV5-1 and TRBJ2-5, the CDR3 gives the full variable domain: KAGVTQTPRYLIKTRGQQVTLSCSPISGHRSVSWYQQTPGQGLQFLFEYFSETQRNKGNFPGRFSGRQFSNSRSEMNVSTLELGDSALYLCATAPEGRVGETQYFGPGTRLLVL.

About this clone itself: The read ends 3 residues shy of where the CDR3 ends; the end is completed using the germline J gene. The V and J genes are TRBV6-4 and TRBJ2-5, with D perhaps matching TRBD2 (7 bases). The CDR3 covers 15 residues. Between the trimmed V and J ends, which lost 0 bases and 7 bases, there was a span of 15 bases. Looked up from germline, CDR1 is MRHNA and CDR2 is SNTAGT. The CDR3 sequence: CASSDSGGGKGTQYF. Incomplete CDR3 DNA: TGTGCCAGCAGTGACTCTGGCGGGGGCAAGGGGACC.

Partial CDR3 DNA: TGTGCCAGCAGTGAAGACGGGACAGGGCCCATT. Protein sequence: CASSEDGTGPI. The whole CDR3 reads CASSEDGTGPIQYF. J is TRBJ2-4 and V is TRBV2; the match to TRBD1 covers 9 bases. The read comes to an end 3 residues before the CDR3 does, leaving the germline J gene to fill in the end. The germline gives CDR1 SNHLY, CDR2 FYNNEI. After removal of 1 base from V and 9 bases from J, the junction contained 4 bases not matched to a gene. The CDR3 totals 14 residues.

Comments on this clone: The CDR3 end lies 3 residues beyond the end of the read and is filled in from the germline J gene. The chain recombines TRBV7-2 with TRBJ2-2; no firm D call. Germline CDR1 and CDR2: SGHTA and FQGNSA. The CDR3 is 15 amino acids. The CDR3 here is CASSLARATNEKLFF. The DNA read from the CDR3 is TGTGCCAGCAGCTTAGCTAGAGCAACTAATGAAAAG.

CDR3: CASSLDPVSSGNTIYF. The sequenced part of the CDR3 DNA is TGTGCCAGCAGCTTAGATCCGGTGAGCTCTGGAAACACC. This rearrangement joins TRBV7-8 to TRBJ1-3; D call uncertain. From the germline J gene comes the end of the CDR3, since the read stops 3 residues before it. Germline CDR1 reads SGHVS; CDR2 reads FQNEAQ. The germline V and J ends were trimmed by 1 base and 0 bases, with 10 bases remaining between them. This CDR3 spans 16 amino acids.

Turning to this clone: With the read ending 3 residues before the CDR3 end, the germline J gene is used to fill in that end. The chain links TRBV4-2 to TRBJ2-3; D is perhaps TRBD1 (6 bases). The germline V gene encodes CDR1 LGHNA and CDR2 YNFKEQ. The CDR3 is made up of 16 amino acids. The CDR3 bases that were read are TGTGCCAGCAGCCAACATGGACAGAACCTCCAAGAGACG. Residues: CASSQHGQNLQET. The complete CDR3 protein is CASSQHGQNLQETQYF.

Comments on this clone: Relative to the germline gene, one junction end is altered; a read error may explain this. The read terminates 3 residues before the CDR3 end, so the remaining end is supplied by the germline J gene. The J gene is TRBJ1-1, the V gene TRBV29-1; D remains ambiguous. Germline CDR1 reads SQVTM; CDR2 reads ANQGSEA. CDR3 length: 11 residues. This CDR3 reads CSEEQNAEAFF. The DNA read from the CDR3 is TGCAGCGAAGAACAGAACGCTGAA.

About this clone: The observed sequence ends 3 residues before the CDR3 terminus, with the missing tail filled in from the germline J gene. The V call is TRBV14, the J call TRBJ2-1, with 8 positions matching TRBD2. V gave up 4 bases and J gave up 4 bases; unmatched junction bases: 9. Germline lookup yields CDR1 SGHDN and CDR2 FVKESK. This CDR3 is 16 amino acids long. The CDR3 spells CASSPLGSGTYNEQFF. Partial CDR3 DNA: TGTGCCAGCAGCCCGCTCGGTAGCGGGACGTACAATGAG.

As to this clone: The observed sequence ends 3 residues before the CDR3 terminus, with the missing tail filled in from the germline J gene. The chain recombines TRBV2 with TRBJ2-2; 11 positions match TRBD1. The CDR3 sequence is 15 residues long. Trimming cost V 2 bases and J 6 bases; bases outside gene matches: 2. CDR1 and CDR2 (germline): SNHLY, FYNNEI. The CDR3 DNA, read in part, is TGTGCCAGCAGTGAACCGGGACAGGGGGCCGGGGAG. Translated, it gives CASSEPGQGAGE. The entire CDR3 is CASSEPGQGAGELFF.

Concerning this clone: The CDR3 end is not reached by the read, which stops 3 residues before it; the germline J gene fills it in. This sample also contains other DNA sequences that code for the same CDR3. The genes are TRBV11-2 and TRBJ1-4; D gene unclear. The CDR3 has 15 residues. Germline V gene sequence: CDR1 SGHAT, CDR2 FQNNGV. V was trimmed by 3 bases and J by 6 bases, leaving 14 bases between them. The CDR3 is CASSFNQRGDEKLFF. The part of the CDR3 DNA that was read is TGTGCCAGCAGCTTTAATCAGAGAGGTGATGAAAAA.

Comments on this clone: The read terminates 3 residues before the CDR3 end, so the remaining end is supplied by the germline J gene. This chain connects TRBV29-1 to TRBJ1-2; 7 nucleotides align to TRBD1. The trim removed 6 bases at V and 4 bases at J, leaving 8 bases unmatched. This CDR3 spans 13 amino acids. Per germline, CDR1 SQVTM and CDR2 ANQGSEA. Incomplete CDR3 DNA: TGCAGCGTCATATTGGACAGGCCCTATGGC. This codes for CSVILDRPYG. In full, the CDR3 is CSVILDRPYGYTF.

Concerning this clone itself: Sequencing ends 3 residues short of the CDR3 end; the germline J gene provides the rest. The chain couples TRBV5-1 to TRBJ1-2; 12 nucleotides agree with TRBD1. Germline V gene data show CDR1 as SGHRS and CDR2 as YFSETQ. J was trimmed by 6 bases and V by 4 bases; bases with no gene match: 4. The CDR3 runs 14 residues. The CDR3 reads CASSHGTGGHGYTF. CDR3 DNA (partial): TGCGCCAGCAGCCACGGGACAGGGGGCCATGGC.

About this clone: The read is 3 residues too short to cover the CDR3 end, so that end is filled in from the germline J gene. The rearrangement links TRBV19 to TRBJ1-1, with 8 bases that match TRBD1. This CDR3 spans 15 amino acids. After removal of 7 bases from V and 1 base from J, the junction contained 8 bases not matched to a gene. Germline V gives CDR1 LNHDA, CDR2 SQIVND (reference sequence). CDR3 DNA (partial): TGTGCCAGTACTCAAGCCGGACAGGGGAACACTGAA. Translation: CASTQAGQGNTE. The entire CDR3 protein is CASTQAGQGNTEAFF.

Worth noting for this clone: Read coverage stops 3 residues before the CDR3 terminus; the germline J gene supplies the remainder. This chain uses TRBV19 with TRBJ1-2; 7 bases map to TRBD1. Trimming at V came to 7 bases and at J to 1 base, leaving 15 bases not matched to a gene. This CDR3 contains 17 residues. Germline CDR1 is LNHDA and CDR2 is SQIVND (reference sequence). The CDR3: CASTKRRGQEFNYGYTF. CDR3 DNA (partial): TGTGCCAGTACGAAAAGAAGGGGGCAGGAATTTAACTATGGC. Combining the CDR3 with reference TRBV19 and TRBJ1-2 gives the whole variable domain DGGITQSPKYLFRKEGQNVTLSCEQNLNHDAMYWYRQDPGQGLRLIYYSQIVNDFQKGDIAEGYSVSREKKESFPLTVTSAQKNPTAFYLCASTKRRGQEFNYGYTFGSGTRLTVV.